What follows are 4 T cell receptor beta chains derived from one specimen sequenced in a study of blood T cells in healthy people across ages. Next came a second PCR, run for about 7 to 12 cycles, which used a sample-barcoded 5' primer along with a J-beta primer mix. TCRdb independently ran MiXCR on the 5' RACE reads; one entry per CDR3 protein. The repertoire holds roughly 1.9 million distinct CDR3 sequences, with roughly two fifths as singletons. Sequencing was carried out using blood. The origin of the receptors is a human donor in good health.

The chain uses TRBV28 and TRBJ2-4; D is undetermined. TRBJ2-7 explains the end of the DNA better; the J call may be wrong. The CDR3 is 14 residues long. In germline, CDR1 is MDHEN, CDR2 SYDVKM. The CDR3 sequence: CASSDDMRMGEQYF. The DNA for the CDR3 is TGTGCCAGCAGCGATGACATGAGGATGGGCGAGCAGTACTTC.

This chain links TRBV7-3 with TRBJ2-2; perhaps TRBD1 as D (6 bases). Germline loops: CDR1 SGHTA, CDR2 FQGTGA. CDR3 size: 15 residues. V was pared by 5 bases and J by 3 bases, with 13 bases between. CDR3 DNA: TGTGCCAGCAGCACCGGACAGCAATACACCGGGGAGCTGTTTTTT. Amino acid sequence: CASSTGQQYTGELFF.

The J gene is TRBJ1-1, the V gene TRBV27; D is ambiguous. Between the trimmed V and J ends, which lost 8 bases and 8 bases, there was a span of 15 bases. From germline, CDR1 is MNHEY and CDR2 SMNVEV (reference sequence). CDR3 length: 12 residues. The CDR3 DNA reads TGTGCCAGCCATAATTATCGACGGGAAGCTTTCTTT. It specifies CASHNYRREAFF.

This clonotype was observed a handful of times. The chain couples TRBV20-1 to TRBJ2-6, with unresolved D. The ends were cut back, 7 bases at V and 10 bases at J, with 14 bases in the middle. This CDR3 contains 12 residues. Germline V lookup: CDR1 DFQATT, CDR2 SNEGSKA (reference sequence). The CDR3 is CSVPAVGNVLTF. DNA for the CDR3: TGCAGTGTCCCAGCAGTGGGGAACGTCCTGACTTTC.